This T cell receptor (beta chain) appears in the sequencing data of a study of cytomegalovirus exposure and HLA in healthy donors. Concerning this clone: Its antigen is as yet unknown. A junction end diverges from the germline sequence, so it may reflect a read error.

Whole-study findings and limits: In a later analysis, most CMV-associated TCR beta chains appeared HLA-restricted. Trimming of TCR beta V- and J-genes showed a link, identified in a later analysis, to a missense DCLRE1C variant.

In the PCR, 60 Vbeta and 13 Jbeta primers were used. Measured with immunoSEQ multiplex PCR; TCRdb has only the in-frame clones, and not every one. The data show about 160,000 clones, with 81% seen just once and approximately 2% held by the top ten. Per the germline V gene, CDR1 is SSHAT and CDR2 is FNYEAQ (reference sequence). This CDR3 has 14 residues. This TCR was recovered from a woman between 18 and 29 years old in good health and CMV-seronegative. The chain combines TRBV7-7 with TRBJ2-3; TRBD2 matches 11 bases. The specimen was PBMCs. CDR3 amino acids: CASSLGLAGDTQYF. The CDR3 nucleotides are TGTGCTAGCAGCTTAGGACTAGCGGGAGATACGCAGTATTTT.